A single T cell receptor beta chain is shown here with its context. Its specificity is not known. The assay was immunoSEQ multiplex PCR, and TCRdb's table has in-frame clones only and misses some. The data contain 90,000 to 150,000 clones, approximately 87% of them singletons. This entry is derived from a study of T cell responses to AZD1222 COVID-19 vaccine. General study points: Elevations in Spike-specific TCR breadth and depth followed administration of two AZD1222 doses.

The CDR3 has 15 residues. Per the germline V gene, CDR1 is SGHRS and CDR2 is YFSETQ. Deletions cut 3 bases from V and 9 bases from J, with 19 bases between. The chain links TRBV5-1 to TRBJ2-1; TRBD1 is a possible D gene (5 bases). This TCR was sampled from an adult in good health. This specimen consisted of peripheral blood, obtained on day 0 of AZD1222 vaccination. The CDR3 loop reads CASSSLRVAQAEQFF. CDR3 DNA: TGCGCCAGCAGCTCGCTCAGGGTCGCACAGGCTGAGCAGTTCTTC.